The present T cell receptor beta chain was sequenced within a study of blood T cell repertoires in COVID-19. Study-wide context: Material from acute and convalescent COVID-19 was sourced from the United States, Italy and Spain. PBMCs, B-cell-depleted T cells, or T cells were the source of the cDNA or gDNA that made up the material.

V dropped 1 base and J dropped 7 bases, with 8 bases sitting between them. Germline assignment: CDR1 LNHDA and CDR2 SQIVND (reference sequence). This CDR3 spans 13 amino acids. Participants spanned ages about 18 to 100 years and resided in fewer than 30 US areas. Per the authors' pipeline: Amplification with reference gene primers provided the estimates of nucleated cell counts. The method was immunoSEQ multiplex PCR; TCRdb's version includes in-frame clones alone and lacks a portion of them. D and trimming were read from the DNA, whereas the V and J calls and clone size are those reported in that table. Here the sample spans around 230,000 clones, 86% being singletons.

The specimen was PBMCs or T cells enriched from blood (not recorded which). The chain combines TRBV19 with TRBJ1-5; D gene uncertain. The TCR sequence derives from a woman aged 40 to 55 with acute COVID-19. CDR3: CASSIVQNQPQHF. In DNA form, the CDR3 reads TGTGCCAGTAGTATAGTTCAGAACCAGCCCCAGCATTTT.